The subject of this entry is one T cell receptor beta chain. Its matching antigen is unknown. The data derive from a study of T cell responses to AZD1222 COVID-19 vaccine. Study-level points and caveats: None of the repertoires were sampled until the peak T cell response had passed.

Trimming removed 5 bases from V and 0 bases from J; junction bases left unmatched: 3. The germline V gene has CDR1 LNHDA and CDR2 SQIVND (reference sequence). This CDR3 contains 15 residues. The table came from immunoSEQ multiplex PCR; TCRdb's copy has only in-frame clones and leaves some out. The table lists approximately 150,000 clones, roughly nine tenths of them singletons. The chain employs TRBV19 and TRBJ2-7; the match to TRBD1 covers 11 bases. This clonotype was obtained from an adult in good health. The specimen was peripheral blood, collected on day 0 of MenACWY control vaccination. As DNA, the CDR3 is TGTGCCAGTAGTCCCGGACAGGGGGCCTCCTACGAGCAGTACTTC. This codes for CASSPGQGASYEQYF.